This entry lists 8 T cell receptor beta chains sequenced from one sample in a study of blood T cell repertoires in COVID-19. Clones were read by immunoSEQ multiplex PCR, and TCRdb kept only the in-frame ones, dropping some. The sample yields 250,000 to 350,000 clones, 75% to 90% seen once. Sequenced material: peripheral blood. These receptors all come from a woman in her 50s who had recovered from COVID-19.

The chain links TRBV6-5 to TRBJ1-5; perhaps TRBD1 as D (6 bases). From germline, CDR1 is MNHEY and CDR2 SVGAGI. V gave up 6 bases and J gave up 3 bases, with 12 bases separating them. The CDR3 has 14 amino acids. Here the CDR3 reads CASRVTGYNQPQHF. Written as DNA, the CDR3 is TGTGCCAGCAGGGTGACAGGATACAATCAGCCCCAGCATTTT.

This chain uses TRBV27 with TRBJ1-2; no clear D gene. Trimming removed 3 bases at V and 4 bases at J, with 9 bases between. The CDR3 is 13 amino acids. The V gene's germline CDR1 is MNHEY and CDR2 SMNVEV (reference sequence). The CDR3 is CASSLNSAYGYTF. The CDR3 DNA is TGTGCCAGCAGTTTGAACTCCGCCTATGGCTACACCTTC.

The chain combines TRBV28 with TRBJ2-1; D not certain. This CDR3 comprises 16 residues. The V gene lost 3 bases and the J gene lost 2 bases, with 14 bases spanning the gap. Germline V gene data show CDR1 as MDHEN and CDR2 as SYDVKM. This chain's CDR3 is CASSFLARNPYNEQFF. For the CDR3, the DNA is TGTGCCAGCAGTTTCCTCGCGCGTAACCCCTACAATGAGCAGTTCTTC.

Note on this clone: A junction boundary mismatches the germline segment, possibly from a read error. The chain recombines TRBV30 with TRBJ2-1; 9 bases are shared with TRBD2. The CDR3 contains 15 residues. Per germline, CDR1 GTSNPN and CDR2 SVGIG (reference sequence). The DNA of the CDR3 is TGTGCCTGGCGTGTCCGTGCGGGGGGGGGCAATGAGCAGTTCTTC. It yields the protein CAWRVRAGGGNEQFF.

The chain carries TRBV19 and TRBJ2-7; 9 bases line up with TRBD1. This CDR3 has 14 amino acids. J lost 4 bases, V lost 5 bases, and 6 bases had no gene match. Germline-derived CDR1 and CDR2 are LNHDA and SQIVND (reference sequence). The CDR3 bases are TGTGCCAGTAGTCTCCGGGACAGGGCGTACGAGCAGTACTTC. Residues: CASSLRDRAYEQYF.

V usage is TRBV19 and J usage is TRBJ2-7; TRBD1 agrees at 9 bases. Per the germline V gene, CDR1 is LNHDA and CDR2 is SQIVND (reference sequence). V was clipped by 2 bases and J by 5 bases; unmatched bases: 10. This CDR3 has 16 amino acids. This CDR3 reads CASSIFPGQGFDEQYF. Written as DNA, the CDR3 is TGTGCCAGTAGTATATTTCCGGGACAGGGATTCGACGAGCAGTACTTC.

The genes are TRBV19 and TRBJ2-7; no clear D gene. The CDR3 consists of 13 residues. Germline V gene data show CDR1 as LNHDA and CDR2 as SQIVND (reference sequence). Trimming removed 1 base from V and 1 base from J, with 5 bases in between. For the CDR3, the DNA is TGTGCCAGTAGTATAGCACAGTCCTACGAGCAGTACTTC. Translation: CASSIAQSYEQYF.

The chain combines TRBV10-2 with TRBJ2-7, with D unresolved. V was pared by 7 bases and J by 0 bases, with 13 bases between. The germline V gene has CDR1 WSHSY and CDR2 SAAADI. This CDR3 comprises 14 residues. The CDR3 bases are TGCGCCAGCAAGGTTGGATACAGCTCCTACGAGCAGTACTTC. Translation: CASKVGYSSYEQYF.